The rows below give T cell receptor beta chains drawn from one sample of a study of T cells in Graves' hyperthyroidism and ophthalmopathy. MiXCR, applied by TCRdb to the multiplex PCR reads, yields one record per CDR3 protein. The repertoire consists of 350,000 to 500,000 distinct CDR3 sequences, with roughly 15% occurring once and the leading ten covering roughly 4.8%. The sequencing input was blood. These TCRs come from a woman younger than 30 with Graves' hyperthyroidism. The CDR3 runs from the conserved cysteine through the conserved F or W. Fields, in order: J gene, V gene, CDR3 protein.

j_gene: TRBJ1-5; v_gene: TRBV2; CDR3aa: CASSEGGRGNQPQHF
j_gene: TRBJ2-3; v_gene: TRBV7-6; CDR3aa: CASSLGQGMNTQYF
j_gene: TRBJ2-1; v_gene: TRBV27; CDR3aa: CASSSTSIHNEQFF
j_gene: TRBJ2-2; v_gene: TRBV6-2/TRBV6-3; CDR3aa: CASSWKQGGTGELFF
j_gene: TRBJ2-6; v_gene: TRBV30; CDR3aa: CAWSMISSGANVLTF
j_gene: TRBJ1-1; v_gene: TRBV24-1; CDR3aa: CATSDPNTEAFF
j_gene: TRBJ2-7; v_gene: TRBV11-2; CDR3aa: CASSRGFRSSYEQYF
j_gene: TRBJ2-5; v_gene: TRBV20-1; CDR3aa: CSANGLAGVETQYF
j_gene: TRBJ2-5; v_gene: TRBV3-1; CDR3aa: CARSQDEETQYF
j_gene: TRBJ2-7; v_gene: TRBV7-2; CDR3aa: CASSLRAGRQTYEQYF
j_gene: TRBJ2-5; v_gene: TRBV19; CDR3aa: CASSFQAGLAGAETQYF
j_gene: TRBJ1-3; v_gene: TRBV7-2; CDR3aa: CASSSWGGGNTIYF